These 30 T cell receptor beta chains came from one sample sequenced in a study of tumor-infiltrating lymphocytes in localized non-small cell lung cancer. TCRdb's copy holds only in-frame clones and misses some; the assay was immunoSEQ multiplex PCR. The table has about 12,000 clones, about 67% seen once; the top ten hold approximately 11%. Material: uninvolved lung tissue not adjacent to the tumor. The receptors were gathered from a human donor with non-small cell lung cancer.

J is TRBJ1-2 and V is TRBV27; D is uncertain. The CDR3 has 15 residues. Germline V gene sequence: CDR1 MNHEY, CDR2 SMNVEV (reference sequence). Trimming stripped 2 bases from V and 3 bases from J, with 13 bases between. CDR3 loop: CASSLDGYTDYGYTF. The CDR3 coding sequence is TGTGCCAGCAGTTTAGACGGATACACGGACTATGGCTACACCTTC.

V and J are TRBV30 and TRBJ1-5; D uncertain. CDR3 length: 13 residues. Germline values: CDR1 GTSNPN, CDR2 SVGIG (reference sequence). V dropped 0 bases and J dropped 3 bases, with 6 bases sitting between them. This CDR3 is CAWSVTDNQPQHF. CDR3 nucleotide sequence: TGTGCCTGGAGTGTAACAGACAATCAGCCCCAGCATTTT.

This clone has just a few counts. The CDR3 sequence: CASSFQGMYEQYF. For the CDR3, the DNA is TGTGCCAGCAGTTTCCAGGGGATGTACGAGCAGTACTTC. This rearrangement joins TRBV28 to TRBJ2-7; a possible D gene is TRBD1 (6 bases). The germline gives CDR1 MDHEN, CDR2 SYDVKM. Trimming stripped 3 bases from V and 4 bases from J, with 10 bases between. The CDR3 has 13 amino acids. Together with reference TRBV28 and TRBJ2-7, the CDR3 gives the full variable domain: DVKVTQSSRYLVKRTGEKVFLECVQDMDHENMFWYRQDPGLGLRLIYFSYDVKMKEKGDIPEGYSVSREKKERFSLILESASTNQTSMYLCASSFQGMYEQYFGPGTRLTVT.

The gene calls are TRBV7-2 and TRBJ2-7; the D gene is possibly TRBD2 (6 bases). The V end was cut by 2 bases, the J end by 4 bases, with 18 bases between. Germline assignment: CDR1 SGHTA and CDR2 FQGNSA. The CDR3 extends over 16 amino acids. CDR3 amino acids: CASSLRDWRGEYEQYF. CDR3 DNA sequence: TGTGCCAGCAGCTTAAGGGACTGGCGGGGAGAGTACGAGCAGTACTTC.

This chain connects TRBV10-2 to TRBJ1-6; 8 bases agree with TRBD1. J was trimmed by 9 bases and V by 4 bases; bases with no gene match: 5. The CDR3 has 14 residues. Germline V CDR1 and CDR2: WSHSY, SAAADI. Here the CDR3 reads CASSASGGGSPLHF. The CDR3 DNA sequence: TGCGCCAGCAGTGCTTCAGGGGGCGGTTCACCCCTCCACTTT.

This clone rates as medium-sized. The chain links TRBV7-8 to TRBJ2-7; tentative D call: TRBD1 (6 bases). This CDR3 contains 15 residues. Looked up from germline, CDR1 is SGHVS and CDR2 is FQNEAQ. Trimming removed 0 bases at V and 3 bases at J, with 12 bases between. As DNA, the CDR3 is TGTGCCAGCAGCTTAGCGCAGGGGCCAAGCTACGAGCAGTACTTC. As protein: CASSLAQGPSYEQYF.

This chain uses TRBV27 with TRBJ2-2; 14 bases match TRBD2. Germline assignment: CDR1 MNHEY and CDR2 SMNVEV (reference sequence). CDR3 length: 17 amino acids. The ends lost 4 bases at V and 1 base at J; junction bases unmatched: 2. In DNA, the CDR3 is TGTGCCAGCAGTTACGGACTAGCGGGGGGGAACACCGGGGAGCTGTTTTTT. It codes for CASSYGLAGGNTGELFF.

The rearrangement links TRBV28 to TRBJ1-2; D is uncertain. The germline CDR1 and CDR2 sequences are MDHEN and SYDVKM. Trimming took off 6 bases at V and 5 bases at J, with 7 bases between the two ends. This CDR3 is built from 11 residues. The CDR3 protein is CASRWGYGYTF. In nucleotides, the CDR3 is TGTGCCAGCAGGTGGGGTTATGGCTACACCTTC.

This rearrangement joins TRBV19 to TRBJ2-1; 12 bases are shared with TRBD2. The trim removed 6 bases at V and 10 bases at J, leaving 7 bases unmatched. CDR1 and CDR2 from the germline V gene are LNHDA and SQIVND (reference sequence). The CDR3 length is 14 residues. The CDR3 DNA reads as TGTGCCAGTAGCTCTAGCGGGAGGGGGAGAGAGCAGTTCTTC. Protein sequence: CASSSSGRGREQFF.

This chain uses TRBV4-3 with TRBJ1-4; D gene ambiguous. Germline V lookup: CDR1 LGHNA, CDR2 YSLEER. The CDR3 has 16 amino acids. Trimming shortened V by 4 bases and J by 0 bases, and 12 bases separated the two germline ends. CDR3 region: CASSPYFGATNEKLFF. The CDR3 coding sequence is TGCGCCAGCAGCCCTTACTTCGGCGCAACTAATGAAAAACTGTTTTTT.

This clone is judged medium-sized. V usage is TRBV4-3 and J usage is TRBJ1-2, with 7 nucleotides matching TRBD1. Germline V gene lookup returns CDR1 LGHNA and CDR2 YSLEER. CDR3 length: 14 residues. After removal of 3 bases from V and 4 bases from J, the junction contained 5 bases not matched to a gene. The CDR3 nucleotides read TGCGCCAGCAGCCACACCGACAGGGTCTATGGCTACACCTTC. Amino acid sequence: CASSHTDRVYGYTF.

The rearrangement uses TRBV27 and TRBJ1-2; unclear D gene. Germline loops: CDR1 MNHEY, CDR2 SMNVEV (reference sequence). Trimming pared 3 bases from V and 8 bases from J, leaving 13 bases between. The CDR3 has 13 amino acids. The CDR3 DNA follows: TGTGCCAGCAGTTTGGGAGGAGGGCGGGGCTACACCTTC. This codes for CASSLGGGRGYTF.

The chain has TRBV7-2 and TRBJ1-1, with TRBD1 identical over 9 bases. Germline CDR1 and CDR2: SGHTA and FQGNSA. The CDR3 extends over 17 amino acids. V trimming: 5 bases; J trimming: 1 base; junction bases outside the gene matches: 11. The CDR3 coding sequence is TGTGCCAGCAGCAAAGTCCCGGGACAGGGATGGAACACTGAAGCTTTCTTT. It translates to CASSKVPGQGWNTEAFF.

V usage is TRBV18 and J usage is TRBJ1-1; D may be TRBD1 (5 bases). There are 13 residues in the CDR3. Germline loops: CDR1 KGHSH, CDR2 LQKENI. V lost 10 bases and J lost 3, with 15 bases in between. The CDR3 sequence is CATSPGGDTEAFF. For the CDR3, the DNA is TGTGCCACATCCCCGGGGGGAGACACTGAAGCTTTCTTT.

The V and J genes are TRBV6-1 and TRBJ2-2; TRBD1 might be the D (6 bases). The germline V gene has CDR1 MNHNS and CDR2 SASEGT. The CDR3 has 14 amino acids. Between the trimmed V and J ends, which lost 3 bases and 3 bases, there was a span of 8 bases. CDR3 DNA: TGTGCCAGCAGTGACAGGGGTGACACCGGGGAGCTGTTTTTT. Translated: CASSDRGDTGELFF.

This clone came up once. In DNA, the CDR3 is TGTGCCAGCAGTTCCAATGATCAGCCCCAGCATTTT. It translates to CASSSNDQPQHF. V is TRBV28 and J is TRBJ1-5; D ambiguous. This CDR3 is 12 amino acids long. Germline V lookup: CDR1 MDHEN, CDR2 SYDVKM. V lost 4 bases and J lost 5, with 6 bases in between.

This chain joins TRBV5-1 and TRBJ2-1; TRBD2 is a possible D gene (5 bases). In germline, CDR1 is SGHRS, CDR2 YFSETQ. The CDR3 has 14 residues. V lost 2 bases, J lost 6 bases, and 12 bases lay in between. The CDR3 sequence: CASSFEDSFNEQFF. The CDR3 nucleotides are TGCGCCAGCAGCTTCGAGGACTCTTTCAATGAGCAGTTCTTC. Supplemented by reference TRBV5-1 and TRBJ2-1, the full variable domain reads KAGVTQTPRYLIKTRGQQVTLSCSPISGHRSVSWYQQTPGQGLQFLFEYFSETQRNKGNFPGRFSGRQFSNSRSEMNVSTLELGDSALYLCASSFEDSFNEQFFGPGTRLTVL.

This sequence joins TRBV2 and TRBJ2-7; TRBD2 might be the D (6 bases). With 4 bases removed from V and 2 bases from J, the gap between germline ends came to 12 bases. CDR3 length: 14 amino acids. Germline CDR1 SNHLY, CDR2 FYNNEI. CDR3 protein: CASSVYGGTYEQYF. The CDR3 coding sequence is TGTGCCAGCAGTGTATACGGCGGGACCTACGAGCAGTACTTC.

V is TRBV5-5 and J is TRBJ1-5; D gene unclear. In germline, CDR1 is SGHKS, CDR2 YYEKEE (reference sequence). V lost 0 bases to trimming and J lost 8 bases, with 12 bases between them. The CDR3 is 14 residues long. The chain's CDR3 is CASSLGSAKEPQHF. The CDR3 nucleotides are TGTGCCAGCAGCTTGGGGTCAGCGAAGGAGCCCCAGCATTTT.

The CDR3 is CASSQQRDTEAFF. CDR3 DNA: TGTGCCAGCAGTCAACAGAGAGACACTGAAGCTTTCTTT. The rearrangement uses TRBV6-1 and TRBJ1-1; D call uncertain. There are 13 residues in the CDR3. Germline CDR1 MNHNS, CDR2 SASEGT. V lost 5 bases to trimming and J lost 3 bases, with 10 bases between them.

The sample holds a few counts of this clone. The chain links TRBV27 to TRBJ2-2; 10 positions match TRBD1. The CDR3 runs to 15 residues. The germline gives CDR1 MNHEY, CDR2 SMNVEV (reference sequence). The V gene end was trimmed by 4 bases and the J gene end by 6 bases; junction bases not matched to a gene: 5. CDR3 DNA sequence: TGTGCCAGCAGTTATAGGACAGGGGGTTCCGGGGAGCTGTTTTTT. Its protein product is CASSYRTGGSGELFF.

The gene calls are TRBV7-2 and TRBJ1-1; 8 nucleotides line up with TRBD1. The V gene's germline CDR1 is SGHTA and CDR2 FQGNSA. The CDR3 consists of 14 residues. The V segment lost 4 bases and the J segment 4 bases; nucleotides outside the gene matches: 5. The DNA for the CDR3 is TGTGCCAGCAGCTCTAGACAGGGGACCACTGAAGCTTTCTTT. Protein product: CASSSRQGTTEAFF.

CDR3 amino acids: CASSQGLVTYNEQFF. The CDR3 nucleotides are TGTGCCAGCAGCCAGGGACTAGTAACCTACAATGAGCAGTTCTTC. V usage is TRBV5-4 and J usage is TRBJ2-1, with TRBD2 identical over 8 bases. V gave up 4 bases and J gave up 2 bases; unmatched junction bases: 5. Germline V gene sequence: CDR1 SGHNT, CDR2 YYREEE (reference sequence). The CDR3 runs to 15 residues. Full variable domain (remainder filled in from reference TRBV5-4 and TRBJ2-1): ETGVTQSPTHLIKTRGQQVTLRCSSQSGHNTVSWYQQALGQGPQFIFQYYREEENGRGNFPPRFSGLQFPNYSSELNVNALELDDSALYLCASSQGLVTYNEQFFGPGTRLTVL.

The CDR3 here is CASSIGIAKGSGAQYF. Here the CDR3 DNA reads TGTGCCAGTAGTATAGGGATCGCGAAGGGGTCAGGGGCCCAGTACTTC. The chain is built from TRBV19 and TRBJ2-5, with D maybe TRBD1 (6 bases). Trimming stripped 1 base from V and 9 bases from J, with 21 bases between. The CDR3 sequence is 16 residues long. Germline V lookup: CDR1 LNHDA, CDR2 SQIVND (reference sequence).

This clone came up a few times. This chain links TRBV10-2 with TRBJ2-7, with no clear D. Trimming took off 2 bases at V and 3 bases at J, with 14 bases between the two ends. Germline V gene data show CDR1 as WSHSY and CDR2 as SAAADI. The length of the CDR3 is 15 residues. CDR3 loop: CASSEPGGIGYEQYF. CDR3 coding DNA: TGCGCCAGCAGTGAGCCCGGCGGAATCGGCTACGAGCAGTACTTC.

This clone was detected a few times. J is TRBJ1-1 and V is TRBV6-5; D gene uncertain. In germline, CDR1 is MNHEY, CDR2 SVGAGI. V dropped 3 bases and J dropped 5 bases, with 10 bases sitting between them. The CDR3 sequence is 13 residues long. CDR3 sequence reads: CASSYKSGTEAFF. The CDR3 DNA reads TGTGCCAGCAGTTATAAAAGTGGGACTGAAGCTTTCTTT.

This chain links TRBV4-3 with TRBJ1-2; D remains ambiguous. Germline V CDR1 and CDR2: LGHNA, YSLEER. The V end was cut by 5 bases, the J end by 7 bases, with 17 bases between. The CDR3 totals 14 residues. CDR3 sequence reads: CASSTHGWTGGYTF. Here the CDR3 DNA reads TGCGCCAGCAGCACACACGGGTGGACGGGTGGCTACACCTTC.

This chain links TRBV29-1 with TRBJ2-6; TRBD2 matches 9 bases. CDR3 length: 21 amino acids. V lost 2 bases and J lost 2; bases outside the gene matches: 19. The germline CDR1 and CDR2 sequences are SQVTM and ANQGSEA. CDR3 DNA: TGCAGCGTTGAATTGGCGAAGATGTCTAGCGGGGTCAGCCCTGGGGCCAACGTCCTGACTTTC. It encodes CSVELAKMSSGVSPGANVLTF. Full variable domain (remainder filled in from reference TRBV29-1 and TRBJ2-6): SAVISQKPSRDICQRGTSLTIQCQVDSQVTMMFWYRQQPGQSLTLIATANQGSEATYESGFVIDKFPISRPNLTFSTLTVSNMSPEDSSIYLCSVELAKMSSGVSPGANVLTFGAGSRLTVL.

The CDR3 DNA reads TGCGCCAGCAGAGTTAGGCAGGGGAATTCCTACGAGCAGTACTTC. It is translated as CASRVRQGNSYEQYF. V is TRBV5-1 and J is TRBJ2-7; tentative D call: TRBD1 (6 bases). Germline V gene lookup returns CDR1 SGHRS and CDR2 YFSETQ. Trimming stripped 5 bases from V and 1 base from J, with 16 bases between. The CDR3 is 15 residues long.

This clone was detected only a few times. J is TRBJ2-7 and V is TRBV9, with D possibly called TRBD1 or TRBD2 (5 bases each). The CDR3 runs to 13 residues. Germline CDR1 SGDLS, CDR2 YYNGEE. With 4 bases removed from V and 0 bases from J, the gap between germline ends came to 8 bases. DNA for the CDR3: TGTGCCAGCAGCACGGGGACCTCCTACGAGCAGTACTTC. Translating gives CASSTGTSYEQYF.